What follows are 29 T cell receptor beta chains derived from one specimen sequenced in a study of monozygotic twins with cystic fibrosis. Sequencing was performed with immunoSEQ multiplex PCR; in TCRdb, only in-frame clones are kept and a portion is missing. The sample consists of more than 9,500 clones, roughly nine tenths of them appearing once. Material: blood. Receptors were obtained from a boy younger than 10 with cystic fibrosis.

The chain couples TRBV7-9 to TRBJ1-2; no reliable D call. V was cut by 4 bases and J by 4 bases, with 19 bases left in between. Germline V gene sequence: CDR1 SEHNR, CDR2 FQNEAQ (reference sequence). The CDR3 contains 16 residues. CDR3 region: CASSSTREPESYGYTF. As DNA, the CDR3 is TGTGCCAGCAGCTCCACTCGGGAGCCCGAATCCTATGGCTACACCTTC.

The J gene is TRBJ1-1, the V gene TRBV5-4; 7 bases match TRBD1. J gave up 6 bases and V 3 bases, and 11 bases lay outside the gene matches. The germline CDR1 and CDR2 sequences are SGHNT and YYREEE (reference sequence). This CDR3 spans 15 amino acids. The DNA for the CDR3 is TGTGCCAGCAGCTGGAAATCGCAGGGGGTCGCTGAAGCTTTCTTT. The encoded protein is CASSWKSQGVAEAFF.

This clone turned up a few times. The CDR3 DNA reads as TGTGCCATCAGCCTAGCGAGAATCACAGATACGCAGTATTTT. Residues: CAISLARITDTQYF. The rearrangement links TRBV10-3 to TRBJ2-3; tentative D call: TRBD2 (6 bases). V was trimmed by 6 bases and J by 2 bases, leaving 12 bases between them. CDR1 is ENHRY, CDR2 SYGVKD, per germline. The length of the CDR3 is 14 residues.

The chain joins TRBV7-6 to TRBJ2-3; TRBD2 agrees at 8 bases. Trimming took 5 bases from V and 5 from J; bases not matched to a gene: 9. The germline V gene has CDR1 SGHVS and CDR2 FNYEAQ. The CDR3 is 15 amino acids. The CDR3 nucleotides read TGTGCCAGCAGCGGAGCCGGGACTAGGGTAGATACGCAGTATTTT. This sequence encodes CASSGAGTRVDTQYF. Complete variable domain (other parts from reference TRBV7-6 and TRBJ2-3): GAGVSQSPRYKVTKRGQDVALRCDPISGHVSLYWYRQALGQGPEFLTYFNYEAQQDKSGLPNDRFSAERPEGSISTLTIQRTEQRDSAMYRCASSGAGTRVDTQYFGPGTRLTVL.

This chain connects TRBV30 to TRBJ1-2, with D hard to call. Germline assignment: CDR1 GTSNPN and CDR2 SVGIG (reference sequence). This CDR3 contains 11 residues. Deletions cut 5 bases from V and 3 bases from J, with 7 bases between. CDR3 DNA sequence: TGTGCCTGGGGGGTGTACTATGGCTACACCTTC. This codes for CAWGVYYGYTF.

The V and J genes are TRBV6-6 and TRBJ2-3; 9 bases align to TRBD2. Germline V CDR1 and CDR2: MNHNY, SVGAGI (reference sequence). J lost 2 bases, V lost 5 bases, and 8 bases had no gene match. The CDR3 spans 16 residues. In DNA form, the CDR3 reads TGTGCCAGCAGTCAAACTGCGGGGGGGCCCACAGATACGCAGTATTTT. Translating gives CASSQTAGGPTDTQYF.

The chain's CDR3 is CASSRDSAYEQYV. Here the CDR3 DNA reads TGTGCCAGCTCCCGGGACAGCGCCTACGAGCAGTACGTC. The J gene is TRBJ2-7, the V gene TRBV2; TRBD1 agrees at 7 bases. This CDR3 spans 13 amino acids. Germline CDR1 reads SNHLY; CDR2 reads FYNNEI. Trimming cost V 8 bases and J 2 bases; bases outside gene matches: 6.

The gene calls are TRBV7-2 and TRBJ2-3; TRBD2 might be the D (5 bases). This CDR3 spans 17 amino acids. Deletions cut 0 bases from V and 1 base from J, with 14 bases between. Germline V CDR1 and CDR2: SGHTA, FQGNSA. In nucleotides, the CDR3 is TGTGCCAGCAGCTTAGCGCGGTGGTACGGGGGCACAGATACGCAGTATTTT. This sequence encodes CASSLARWYGGTDTQYF. Variable domain in full (rest from reference TRBV7-2 and TRBJ2-3): GAGVSQSPSNKVTEKGKDVELRCDPISGHTALYWYRQSLGQGLEFLIYFQGNSAPDKSGLPSDRFSAERTGGSVSTLTIQRTQQEDSAVYLCASSLARWYGGTDTQYFGPGTRLTVL.

The chain couples TRBV27 to TRBJ2-7, with 8 bases lining up with TRBD1. The V gene end was trimmed by 2 bases and the J gene end by 5 bases; junction bases not matched to a gene: 8. The CDR3 contains 15 residues. Germline V lookup: CDR1 MNHEY, CDR2 SMNVEV (reference sequence). The CDR3 DNA follows: TGTGCCAGCAGTTTAGAGAGTGCAGGGGGCAACGAGCAGTACTTC. It specifies CASSLESAGGNEQYF.

The chain couples TRBV6-1 to TRBJ1-5; maybe TRBD1 (6 bases). The CDR3 has 17 residues. With 3 bases removed from V and 0 bases from J, the gap between germline ends came to 15 bases. Germline CDR1 reads MNHNS; CDR2 reads SASEGT. The CDR3 bases are TGTGCCAGCAGTGAGTACACAGGGAGTAATAGCAATCAGCCCCAGCATTTT. Translating it yields CASSEYTGSNSNQPQHF.

V is TRBV6-5 and J is TRBJ2-7; 10 positions match TRBD2. The CDR3 is made up of 15 amino acids. V lost 6 bases, J lost 0 bases, and 5 bases stayed unmatched. Germline CDR1 reads MNHEY; CDR2 reads SVGAGI. CDR3 sequence: CASRTPSGGSYEQYF. In nucleotides, the CDR3 is TGTGCCAGCAGAACCCCTAGCGGGGGCTCCTACGAGCAGTACTTC.

The chain combines TRBV6-1 with TRBJ1-5, with 9 bases lining up with TRBD1. From germline, CDR1 is MNHNS and CDR2 SASEGT. This CDR3 has 13 residues. The J segment lost 6 bases and the V segment lost 3 bases, leaving 0 bases of the junction unmatched. For the CDR3, the DNA is TGTGCCAGCAGTGAGGACAGGGGTCAGCCCCAGCATTTT. It codes for CASSEDRGQPQHF.

The chain has TRBV27 and TRBJ1-3, with D uncertain. CDR1 and CDR2 from the germline V gene are MNHEY and SMNVEV (reference sequence). Trimming left V 2 bases short and J 4 bases short, with 15 bases between. This CDR3 is built from 16 residues. Written as DNA, the CDR3 is TGTGCCAGCAGTTTAGGCAGCCCCGAAACAGGAAACACCATATATTTT. As protein: CASSLGSPETGNTIYF.

The rearrangement joins TRBV10-1 to TRBJ2-3; tentatively, D is TRBD2 (8 bases). The ends were cut back, 0 bases at V and 6 bases at J, with 22 bases in the middle. The germline V gene has CDR1 WNHNN and CDR2 SYGVQD (reference sequence). The CDR3 runs to 18 residues. DNA of the CDR3: TGCGCCAGCAGTGAGTCGACAGGGAGTAGCGGGGCCCGGGATACGCAGTATTTT. As protein: CASSESTGSSGARDTQYF.

The genes are TRBV6-7 and TRBJ2-2; D remains unclear. TRBV6-7 counts as an open reading frame of uncertain function. This CDR3 has 17 residues. V was shortened by 0 bases and J by 0 bases, with 11 bases between the two germline ends. CDR3 residues: CASSYSPRKPNTGELFF. The CDR3 DNA follows: TGTGCCAGCAGTTACTCGCCTAGGAAACCGAACACCGGGGAGCTGTTTTTT.

V and J are TRBV7-2 and TRBJ2-3; D could derive from TRBD1 or TRBD2 (5 bases each). The germline V gene encodes CDR1 SGHTA and CDR2 FQGNSA. Trimming pared 6 bases from V and 5 bases from J, leaving 18 bases between. The CDR3 covers 15 residues. The CDR3 reads CASSRDRFRVDTQYF. CDR3 DNA sequence: TGTGCCAGCAGTAGGGACCGGTTTCGGGTAGATACGCAGTATTTT. Using reference TRBV7-2 and TRBJ2-3 for the parts outside the CDR3, the full variable domain is GAGVSQSPSNKVTEKGKDVELRCDPISGHTALYWYRQSLGQGLEFLIYFQGNSAPDKSGLPSDRFSAERTGGSVSTLTIQRTQQEDSAVYLCASSRDRFRVDTQYFGPGTRLTVL.

This chain joins TRBV9 and TRBJ2-1; D might be TRBD1 (6 bases). Trimming took off 3 bases at V and 6 bases at J, with 13 bases between the two ends. The germline gives CDR1 SGDLS, CDR2 YYNGEE. The CDR3 is 14 amino acids. CDR3 in DNA: TGTGCCAGCAGCGAATACGGACAGCCCAATGAGCAGTTCTTC. This sequence encodes CASSEYGQPNEQFF.

J is TRBJ2-7 and V is TRBV30, with TRBD1 matching over 9 bases. This CDR3 region has 14 residues. V trimming: 0 bases; J trimming: 10 bases; junction bases outside the gene matches: 10. Germline lookup yields CDR1 GTSNPN and CDR2 SVGIG (reference sequence). Here the CDR3 reads CAWSVLDRGVEQYF. CDR3 DNA: TGTGCCTGGAGTGTACTAGACAGGGGGGTGGAACAGTACTTC.

A few counts support this clone. V and J are TRBV7-9 and TRBJ1-3; 10 bases fit TRBD1. Germline-derived CDR1 and CDR2 are SEHNR and FQNEAQ (reference sequence). V gave up 0 bases and J gave up 2 bases; unmatched junction bases: 7. The CDR3 is made up of 18 amino acids. CDR3 in DNA: TGTGCCAGCAGCTTAGCCCCGGGACAGGGGAGACCTGGAAACACCATATATTTT. Amino acid sequence: CASSLAPGQGRPGNTIYF.

This clone was detected a few times. The chain recombines TRBV6-5 with TRBJ1-1; 7 positions match TRBD1. The CDR3 length is 15 residues. The germline V gene encodes CDR1 MNHEY and CDR2 SVGAGI. V lost 2 bases and J lost 5; bases outside the gene matches: 8. CDR3 DNA: TGTGCCAGCAGTTACGAAGGACAGGCGTGGACTGAAGCTTTCTTT. Amino acid sequence: CASSYEGQAWTEAFF.

The chain is built from TRBV6-6 and TRBJ1-5; 7 bases map to TRBD1. CDR1 is MNHNY and CDR2 is SVGAGI in the germline V gene (reference sequence). This CDR3 is 15 amino acids long. The V segment lost 8 bases and the J segment 2 bases; nucleotides outside the gene matches: 9. The CDR3 loop is CASGHRGTGNQPQHF. The CDR3 DNA sequence: TGTGCCAGCGGTCACAGGGGAACTGGCAATCAGCCCCAGCATTTT.

This chain uses TRBV5-1 with TRBJ1-1, with no clear D. V lost 0 bases to trimming and J lost 5 bases, with 14 bases between them. The CDR3 sequence is 15 residues long. Germline V gene data show CDR1 as SGHRS and CDR2 as YFSETQ. CDR3 coding DNA: TGCGCCAGCAGCTTGGCCGTGAGTCAAGGGACTGAAGCTTTCTTT. It specifies CASSLAVSQGTEAFF.

This clone was detected only a few times. The chain carries TRBV5-1 and TRBJ1-3, with 7 nucleotides matching TRBD1. CDR1 is SGHRS and CDR2 is YFSETQ in the germline V gene. The CDR3 is 15 residues long. The J segment lost 4 bases and the V segment lost 1 base, leaving 5 bases of the junction unmatched. CDR3 loop: CASSLTGDYGNTIYF. CDR3 DNA sequence: TGCGCCAGCAGCTTGACAGGGGACTACGGAAACACCATATATTTT.

The J gene is TRBJ2-5, the V gene TRBV7-2, with unresolved D. V shed 5 bases and J shed 0 bases, with 13 bases lying between them. The germline gives CDR1 SGHTA, CDR2 FQGNSA. The CDR3 totals 15 residues. Written as DNA, the CDR3 is TGTGCCAGCAGCCCTGCAGCCCAGTACCAAGAGACCCAGTACTTC. The encoded protein is CASSPAAQYQETQYF.

The chain employs TRBV7-9 and TRBJ1-1; possible D gene TRBD1, 5 bases. Germline CDR1 SEHNR, CDR2 FQNEAQ (reference sequence). The CDR3 length is 12 residues. The V end lost 8 bases, the J end lost 5 bases, and 12 bases lay between the germline ends. CDR3 sequence (DNA): TGTGCCAGCCAACGGGGGACTACTGAAGCTTTCTTT. This encodes CASQRGTTEAFF.

The chain links TRBV5-1 to TRBJ2-1; TRBD2 matches 11 bases. The CDR3 has 14 residues. After removal of 1 base from V and 7 bases from J, the junction contained 1 base not matched to a gene. Germline assignment: CDR1 SGHRS and CDR2 YFSETQ. The CDR3 nucleotides read TGCGCCAGCAGCTTGACTAGCGGGGGTAATGAGCAGTTCTTC. Translating it yields CASSLTSGGNEQFF.

CDR3 region: CASSLDGGVDEKLFF. The DNA for the CDR3 is TGTGCCAGCAGCTTGGACGGGGGCGTCGATGAAAAACTGTTTTTT. The chain couples TRBV5-4 to TRBJ1-4, with a weak D call TRBD1 (6 bases). CDR3 length equals 15 residues. Per germline, CDR1 SGHNT and CDR2 YYREEE (reference sequence). The ends were cut back, 0 bases at V and 6 bases at J, with 12 bases in the middle.

V and J are TRBV9 and TRBJ1-2; TRBD1 is a possible D gene (6 bases). The germline CDR1 and CDR2 sequences are SGDLS and YYNGEE. Trimming removed 0 bases from V and 8 bases from J, with 14 bases in between. This CDR3 contains 14 residues. The CDR3 region is CASSVVSSDRGYTF. The CDR3, as DNA: TGTGCCAGCAGCGTAGTTTCATCGGACAGAGGCTACACCTTC. The full variable domain, rest sourced from reference TRBV9 and TRBJ1-2, is DSGVTQTPKHLITATGQRVTLRCSPRSGDLSVYWYQQSLDQGLQFLIQYYNGEERAKGNILERFSAQQFPDLHSELNLSSLELGDSALYFCASSVVSSDRGYTFGSGTRLTVV.

J is TRBJ2-2 and V is TRBV9; D possibly corresponds to TRBD2 (6 bases). The CDR3 loop spans 17 amino acids. Trimming pared 3 bases from V and 2 bases from J, leaving 17 bases between. The germline V gene encodes CDR1 SGDLS and CDR2 YYNGEE. CDR3 nucleotides: TGTGCCAGCAGCGCCACCCTTAGCGGATTAAACACCGGGGAGCTGTTTTTT. It is translated as CASSATLSGLNTGELFF.